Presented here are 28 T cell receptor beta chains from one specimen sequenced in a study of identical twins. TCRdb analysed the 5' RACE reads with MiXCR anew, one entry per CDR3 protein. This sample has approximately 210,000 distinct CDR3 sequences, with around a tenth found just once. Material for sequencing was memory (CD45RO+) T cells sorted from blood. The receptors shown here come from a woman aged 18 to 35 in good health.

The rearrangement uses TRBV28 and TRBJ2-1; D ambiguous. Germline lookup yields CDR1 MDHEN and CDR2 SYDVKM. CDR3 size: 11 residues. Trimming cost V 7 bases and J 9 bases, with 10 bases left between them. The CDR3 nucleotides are TGTGCCAGCACCGTTTTGGGTGAGCAGTTCTTC. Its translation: CASTVLGEQFF.

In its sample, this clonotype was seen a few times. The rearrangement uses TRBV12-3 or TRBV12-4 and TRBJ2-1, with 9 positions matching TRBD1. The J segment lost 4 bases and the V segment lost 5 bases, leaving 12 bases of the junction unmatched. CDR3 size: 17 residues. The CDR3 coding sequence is TGTGCCAGCAGTCCCGGGACAGGGTGGGGGGGATACAATGAGCAGTTCTTC. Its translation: CASSPGTGWGGYNEQFF.

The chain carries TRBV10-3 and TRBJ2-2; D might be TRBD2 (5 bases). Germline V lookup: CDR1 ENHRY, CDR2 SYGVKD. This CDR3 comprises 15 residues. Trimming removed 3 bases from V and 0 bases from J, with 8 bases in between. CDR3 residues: CAISDGGTNTGELFF. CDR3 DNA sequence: TGTGCCATCAGTGATGGAGGAACGAACACCGGGGAGCTGTTTTTT.

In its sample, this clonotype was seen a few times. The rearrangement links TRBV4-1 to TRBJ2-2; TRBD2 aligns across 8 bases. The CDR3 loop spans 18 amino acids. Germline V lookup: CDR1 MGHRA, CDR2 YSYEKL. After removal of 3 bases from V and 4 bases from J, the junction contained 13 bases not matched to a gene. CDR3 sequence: CASSHLLGISGITGELFF. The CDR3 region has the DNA TGCGCCAGCAGCCATCTCCTGGGGATTAGCGGGATCACCGGGGAGCTGTTTTTT.

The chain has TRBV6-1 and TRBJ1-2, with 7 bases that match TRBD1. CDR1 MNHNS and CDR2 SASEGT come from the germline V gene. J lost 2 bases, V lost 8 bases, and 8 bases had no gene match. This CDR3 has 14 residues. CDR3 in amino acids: CASVSGGINYGYTF. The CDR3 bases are TGTGCCAGCGTATCAGGGGGGATCAACTATGGCTACACCTTC.

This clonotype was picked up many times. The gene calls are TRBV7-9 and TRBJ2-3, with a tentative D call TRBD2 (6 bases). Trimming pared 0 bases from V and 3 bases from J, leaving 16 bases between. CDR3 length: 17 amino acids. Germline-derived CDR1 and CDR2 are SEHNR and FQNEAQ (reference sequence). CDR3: CASSLAKRGGETDTQYF. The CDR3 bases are TGTGCCAGCAGCTTAGCGAAACGCGGCGGGGAAACAGATACGCAGTATTTT.

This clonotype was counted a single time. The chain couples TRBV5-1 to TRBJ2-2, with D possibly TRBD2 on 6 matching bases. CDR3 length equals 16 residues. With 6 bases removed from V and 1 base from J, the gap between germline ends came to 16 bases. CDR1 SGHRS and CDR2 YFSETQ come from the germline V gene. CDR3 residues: CASTRWAGQNTGELFF. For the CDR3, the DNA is TGCGCCAGCACACGCTGGGCGGGGCAGAACACCGGGGAGCTGTTTTTT.

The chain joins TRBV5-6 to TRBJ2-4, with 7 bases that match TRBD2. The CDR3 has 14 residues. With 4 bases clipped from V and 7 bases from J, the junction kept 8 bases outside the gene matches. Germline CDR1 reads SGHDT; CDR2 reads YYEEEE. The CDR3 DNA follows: TGTGCCAGCAGCGACCGCACCGGGGGGAACATTCAGTACTTC. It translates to CASSDRTGGNIQYF.

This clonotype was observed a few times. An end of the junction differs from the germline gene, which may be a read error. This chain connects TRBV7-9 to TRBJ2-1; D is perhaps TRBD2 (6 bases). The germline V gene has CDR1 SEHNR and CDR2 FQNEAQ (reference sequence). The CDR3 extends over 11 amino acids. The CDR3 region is CASSSRTGLRF. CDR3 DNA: TGTGCCAGCAGCTCCCGGACGGGACTCCGCTTC.

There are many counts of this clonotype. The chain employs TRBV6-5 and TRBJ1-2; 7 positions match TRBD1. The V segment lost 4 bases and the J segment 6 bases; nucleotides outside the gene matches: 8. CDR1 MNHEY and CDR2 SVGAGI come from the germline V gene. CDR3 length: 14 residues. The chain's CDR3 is CASSSQGGSNGYTF. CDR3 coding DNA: TGTGCCAGCAGTTCCCAGGGGGGGTCGAATGGCTACACCTTC.

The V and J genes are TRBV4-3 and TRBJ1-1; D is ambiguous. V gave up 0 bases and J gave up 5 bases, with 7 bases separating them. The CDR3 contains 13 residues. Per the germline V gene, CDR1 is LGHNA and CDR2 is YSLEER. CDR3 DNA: TGCGCCAGCAGCCAAGAGTTGGGGACTGAAGCTTTCTTT. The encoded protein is CASSQELGTEAFF.

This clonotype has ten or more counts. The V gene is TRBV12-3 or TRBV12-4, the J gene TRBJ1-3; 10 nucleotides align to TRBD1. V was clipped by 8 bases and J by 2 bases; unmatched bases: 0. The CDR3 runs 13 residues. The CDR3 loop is CASGTGAGNTIYF. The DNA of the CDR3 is TGTGCCAGCGGGACAGGGGCTGGAAACACCATATATTTT.

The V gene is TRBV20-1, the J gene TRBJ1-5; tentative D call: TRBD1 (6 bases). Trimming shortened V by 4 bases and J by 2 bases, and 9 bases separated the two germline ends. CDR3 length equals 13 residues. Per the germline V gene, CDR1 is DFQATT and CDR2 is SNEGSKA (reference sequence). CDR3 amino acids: CSATGAGNQPQHF. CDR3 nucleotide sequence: TGCAGTGCTACAGGGGCTGGCAATCAGCCCCAGCATTTT.

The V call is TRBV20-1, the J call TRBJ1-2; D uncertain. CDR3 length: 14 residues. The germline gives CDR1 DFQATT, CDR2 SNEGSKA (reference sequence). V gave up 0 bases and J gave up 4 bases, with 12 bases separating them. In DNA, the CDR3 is TGCAGTGCTAGAGATACGGCAAAGAGCTATGGCTACACCTTC. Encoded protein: CSARDTAKSYGYTF.

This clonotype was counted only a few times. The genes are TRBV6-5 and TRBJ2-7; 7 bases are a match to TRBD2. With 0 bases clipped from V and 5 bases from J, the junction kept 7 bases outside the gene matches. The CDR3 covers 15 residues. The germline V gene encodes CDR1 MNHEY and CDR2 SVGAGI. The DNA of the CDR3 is TGTGCCAGCAGTTACTCGAGAGGGAGGGTAGACGAGCAGTACTTC. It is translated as CASSYSRGRVDEQYF.

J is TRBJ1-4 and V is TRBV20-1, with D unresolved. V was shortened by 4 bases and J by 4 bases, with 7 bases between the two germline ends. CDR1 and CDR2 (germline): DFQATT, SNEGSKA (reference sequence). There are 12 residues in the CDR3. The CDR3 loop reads CSANWRNEKLFF. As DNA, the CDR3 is TGCAGTGCTAATTGGCGTAATGAAAAACTGTTTTTT.

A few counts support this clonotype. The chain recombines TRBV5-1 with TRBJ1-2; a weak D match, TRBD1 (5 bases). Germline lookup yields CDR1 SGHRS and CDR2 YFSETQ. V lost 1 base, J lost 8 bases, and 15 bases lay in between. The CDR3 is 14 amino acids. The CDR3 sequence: CASSLLGGPDGYTF. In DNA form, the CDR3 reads TGCGCCAGCAGCTTGCTGGGGGGTCCGGACGGCTACACCTTC.

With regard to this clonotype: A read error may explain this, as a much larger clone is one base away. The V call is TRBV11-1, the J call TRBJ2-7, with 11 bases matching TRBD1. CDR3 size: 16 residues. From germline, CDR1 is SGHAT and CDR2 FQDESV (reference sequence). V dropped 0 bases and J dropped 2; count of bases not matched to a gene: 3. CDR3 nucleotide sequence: TGTGCCAGCAGCTTAGCCGGGACAGGGGGACCCTACGAGCAGTACTTC. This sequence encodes CASSLAGTGGPYEQYF.

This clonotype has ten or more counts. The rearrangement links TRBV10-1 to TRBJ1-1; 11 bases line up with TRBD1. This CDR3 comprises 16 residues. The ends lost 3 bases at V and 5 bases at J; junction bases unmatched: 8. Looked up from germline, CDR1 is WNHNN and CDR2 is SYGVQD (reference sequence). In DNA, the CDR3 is TGCGCCAGCAGTGATCGGGACAGGGGGACGGGGACTGAAGCTTTCTTT. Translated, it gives CASSDRDRGTGTEAFF.

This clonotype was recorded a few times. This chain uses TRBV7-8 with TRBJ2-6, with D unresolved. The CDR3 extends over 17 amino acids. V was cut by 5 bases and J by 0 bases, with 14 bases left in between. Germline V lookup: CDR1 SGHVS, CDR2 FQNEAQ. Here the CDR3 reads CASSPARRFSGANVLTF. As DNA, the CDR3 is TGTGCCAGCAGCCCGGCACGGCGCTTCTCTGGGGCCAACGTCCTGACTTTC.

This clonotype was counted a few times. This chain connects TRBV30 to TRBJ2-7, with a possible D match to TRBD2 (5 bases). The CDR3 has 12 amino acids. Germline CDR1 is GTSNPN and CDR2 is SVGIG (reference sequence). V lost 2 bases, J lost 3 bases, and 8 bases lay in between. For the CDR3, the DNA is TGTGCCTGGAGTCCAGACTACTACGAGCAGTACTTC. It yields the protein CAWSPDYYEQYF. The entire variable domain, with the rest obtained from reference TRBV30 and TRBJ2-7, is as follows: SQTIHQWPATLVQPVGSPLSLECTVEGTSNPNLYWYRQAAGRGLQLLFYSVGIGQISSEVPQNLSASRPQDRQFILSSKKLLLSDSGFYLCAWSPDYYEQYFGPGTRLTVT.

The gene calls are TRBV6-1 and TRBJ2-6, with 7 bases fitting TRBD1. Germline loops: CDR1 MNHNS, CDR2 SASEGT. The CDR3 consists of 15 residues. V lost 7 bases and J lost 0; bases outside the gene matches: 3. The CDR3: CASNSGGSGANVLTF. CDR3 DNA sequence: TGTGCCAGCAACTCAGGGGGCTCTGGGGCCAACGTCCTGACTTTC.

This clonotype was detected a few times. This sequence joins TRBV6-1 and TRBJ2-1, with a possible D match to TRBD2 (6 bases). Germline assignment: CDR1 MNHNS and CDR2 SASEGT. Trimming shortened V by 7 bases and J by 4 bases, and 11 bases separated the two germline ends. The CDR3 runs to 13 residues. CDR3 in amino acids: CASNDGTYNEQFF. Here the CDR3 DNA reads TGTGCCAGCAATGACGGGACTTACAATGAGCAGTTCTTC.

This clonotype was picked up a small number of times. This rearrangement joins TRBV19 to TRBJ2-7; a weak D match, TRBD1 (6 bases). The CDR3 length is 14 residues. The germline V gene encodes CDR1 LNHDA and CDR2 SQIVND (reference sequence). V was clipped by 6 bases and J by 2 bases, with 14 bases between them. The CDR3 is CASRYREGTYEQYF. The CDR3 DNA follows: TGTGCCAGTAGGTACAGGGAAGGAACCTACGAGCAGTACTTC.

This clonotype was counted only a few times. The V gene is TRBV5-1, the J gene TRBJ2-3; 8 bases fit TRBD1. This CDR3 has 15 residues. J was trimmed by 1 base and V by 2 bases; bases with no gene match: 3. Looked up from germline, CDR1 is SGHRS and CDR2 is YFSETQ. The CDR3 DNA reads TGCGCCAGCAGCTTCCCGACAGGGGGCACAGATACGCAGTATTTT. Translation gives CASSFPTGGTDTQYF.

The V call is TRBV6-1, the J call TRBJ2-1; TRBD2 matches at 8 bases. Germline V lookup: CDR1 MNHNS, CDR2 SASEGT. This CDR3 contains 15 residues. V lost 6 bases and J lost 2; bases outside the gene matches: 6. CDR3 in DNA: TGTGCCAGCAGAGCACCGGGGGGGCCCTACAATGAGCAGTTCTTC. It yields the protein CASRAPGGPYNEQFF.

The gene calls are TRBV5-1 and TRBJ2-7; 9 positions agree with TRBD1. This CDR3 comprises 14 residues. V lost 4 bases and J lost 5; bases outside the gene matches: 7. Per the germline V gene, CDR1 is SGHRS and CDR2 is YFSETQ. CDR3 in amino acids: CASSLRTGVDEQYF. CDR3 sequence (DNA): TGCGCCAGCAGCCTACGGACAGGGGTCGACGAGCAGTACTTC.

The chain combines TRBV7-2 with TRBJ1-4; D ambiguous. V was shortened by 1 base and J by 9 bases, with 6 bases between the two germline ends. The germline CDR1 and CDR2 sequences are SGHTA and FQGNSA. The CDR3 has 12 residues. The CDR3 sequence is CASSLEGQKLFF. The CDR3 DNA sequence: TGTGCCAGCAGCTTAGAGGGCCAAAAACTGTTTTTT.